This TCR beta chain was identified during a study of T cells after yellow fever vaccination. Study-wide results and limits: Contaminants from the bulk population, in the form of abundant clonotypes, could be found in FACS-sorted repertoires. Subsequent booster samples again held most clones from primary vaccination (96% CD4, nearly 90% CD8).

TCRdb re-derived calls from the 5' RACE reads in MiXCR, one entry per CDR3 protein. This repertoire shows hundreds of thousands of distinct CDR3 sequences, 4.1% found once; its top ten account for around 24%. A word on this clonotype: The antigen is not known.

CDR3 length equals 13 residues. The ends were cut back, 0 bases at V and 6 bases at J, with 9 bases in the middle. Germline lookup yields CDR1 LGHNA and CDR2 YSLEER. Source: PBMCs, taken 5 days after the yellow fever booster vaccination. The chain employs TRBV4-3 and TRBJ2-7; no definite D call. The origin of this receptor is a man aged 18 to 29 who received the YFV17D yellow fever vaccine. CDR3 sequence (DNA): TGCGCCAGCAGCCAAGACCGGGCTCTCGAGCAGTACTTC. Protein: CASSQDRALEQYF.